A single sample is the source of the 27 T cell receptor beta chains below, sequenced in a study of PD-L1 blockade in urothelial cancer. Time point noted: peripheral blood 6 weeks after treatment start. TCRdb's table, derived via immunoSEQ multiplex PCR, lists solely in-frame clones and lacks some. Seen here are about 30,000 clones, about 89% observed once, and the top ten hold approximately 8.1%. This specimen consisted of PBMCs, obtained around atezolizumab (anti-PD-L1) treatment. These receptors came from an elderly man with urothelial cancer.

This clone was counted a single time. The rearrangement joins TRBV2 to TRBJ2-1; 8 positions agree with TRBD2. V lost 2 bases to trimming and J lost 7 bases; unmatched junction nucleotides: 7. Germline lookup yields CDR1 SNHLY and CDR2 FYNNEI. This CDR3 has 15 amino acids. The DNA for the CDR3 is TGTGCCAGCAGTGAAATTACGGGAGGGGATAATGAGCAGTTCTTC. Protein sequence: CASSEITGGDNEQFF.

This sequence joins TRBV18 and TRBJ1-2; TRBD1 matches at 8 bases. The CDR3 totals 16 residues. Germline assignment: CDR1 KGHSH and CDR2 LQKENI. V lost 2 bases, J lost 4 bases, and 9 bases stayed unmatched. DNA of the CDR3: TGTGCCAGCTCACCATCCGGGACAGGCCTCCTCTATGGCTACACCTTC. This gives the protein CASSPSGTGLLYGYTF.

CDR3 nucleotides: TGCGCCAGCAGCTTGGCCCAGACAGGGGGCACTGAAGCTTTCTTT. It translates to CASSLAQTGGTEAFF. The V gene is TRBV5-1, the J gene TRBJ1-1, with 9 bases identical to TRBD1. V lost 0 bases to trimming and J lost 4 bases; unmatched junction nucleotides: 4. The CDR3 has 15 amino acids. Germline values: CDR1 SGHRS, CDR2 YFSETQ.

The DNA for the CDR3 is TGTGCCAGCAGCGTAGGCAGGGTGAACACCGGGGAGCTGTTTTTT. This sequence encodes CASSVGRVNTGELFF. The rearrangement links TRBV9 to TRBJ2-2; the D gene is possibly TRBD1 (5 bases). CDR1 SGDLS and CDR2 YYNGEE come from the germline V gene. The V gene lost 0 bases and the J gene lost 1 base, with 7 bases spanning the gap. The CDR3 loop spans 15 amino acids.

The rearrangement uses TRBV9 and TRBJ2-5, with TRBD2 matching over 7 bases. Germline CDR1 SGDLS, CDR2 YYNGEE. The CDR3 length is 13 residues. The V and J ends lost 0 bases and 7 bases, in that order; junction bases with no gene match: 3. The CDR3 spells CASSVGGGGTQYF. DNA for the CDR3: TGTGCCAGCAGCGTAGGTGGGGGGGGGACCCAGTACTTC.

This chain joins TRBV2 and TRBJ2-2; 8 bases line up with TRBD1. With 0 bases clipped from V and 7 bases from J, the junction kept 10 bases outside the gene matches. Germline-derived CDR1 and CDR2 are SNHLY and FYNNEI. The CDR3 length is 17 residues. DNA for the CDR3: TGTGCCAGCAGTGAAGCCTTTTTTGACAGGGGCTACGGGGAGCTGTTTTTT. Translating it yields CASSEAFFDRGYGELFF.

V gene TRBV10-1 combines with J gene TRBJ2-3; 11 bases map to TRBD2. This CDR3 has 15 residues. V lost 6 bases, J lost 5 bases, and 7 bases stayed unmatched. CDR1 is WNHNN and CDR2 is SYGVQD in the germline V gene (reference sequence). CDR3 sequence reads: CASSLAGGPGDTQYF. CDR3 in DNA: TGCGCCAGCAGCTTAGCGGGAGGGCCAGGAGATACGCAGTATTTT.

The sample holds a few counts of this clone. The rearrangement joins TRBV28 to TRBJ1-5; D gene unclear. Deletions cut 5 bases from V and 2 bases from J, with 10 bases between. This CDR3 region has 14 residues. Germline loops: CDR1 MDHEN, CDR2 SYDVKM. CDR3 nucleotides: TGTGCCAGCAGTCGTCAGGTTGGCAATCAGCCCCAGCATTTT. It translates to CASSRQVGNQPQHF.

V usage is TRBV5-1 and J usage is TRBJ1-3; D gene ambiguous. The CDR3 runs to 15 residues. Looked up from germline, CDR1 is SGHRS and CDR2 is YFSETQ. Trimming left V 0 bases short and J 4 bases short, with 11 bases between. The CDR3 spells CASSLDPGTGNTIYF. The CDR3 DNA reads TGCGCCAGCAGCTTGGATCCGGGTACGGGAAACACCATATATTTT. Variable domain in full (rest from reference TRBV5-1 and TRBJ1-3): KAGVTQTPRYLIKTRGQQVTLSCSPISGHRSVSWYQQTPGQGLQFLFEYFSETQRNKGNFPGRFSGRQFSNSRSEMNVSTLELGDSALYLCASSLDPGTGNTIYFGEGSWLTVV.

This chain uses TRBV7-2 with TRBJ2-7; perhaps TRBD2 as D (5 bases). Deletions cut 3 bases from V and 5 bases from J, with 11 bases between. CDR3 length: 13 residues. Germline loops: CDR1 SGHTA, CDR2 FQGNSA. The CDR3 is CASSFRGSHEQYF. The DNA for the CDR3 is TGTGCCAGCAGCTTTCGAGGGAGCCACGAGCAGTACTTC. The full variable domain, in which reference TRBV7-2 and TRBJ2-7 provide the parts outside the CDR3, is GAGVSQSPSNKVTEKGKDVELRCDPISGHTALYWYRQSLGQGLEFLIYFQGNSAPDKSGLPSDRFSAERTGGSVSTLTIQRTQQEDSAVYLCASSFRGSHEQYFGPGTRLTVT.

The J gene is TRBJ2-4, the V gene TRBV7-2; no firm D call. Trimming stripped 2 bases from V and 0 bases from J, with 5 bases between. The CDR3 is 14 amino acids. From germline, CDR1 is SGHTA and CDR2 FQGNSA. Written as DNA, the CDR3 is TGTGCCAGCAGCTTACAGGCAGCCAAAAACATTCAGTACTTC. This codes for CASSLQAAKNIQYF.

The chain joins TRBV6-5 to TRBJ2-1; 9 bases align to TRBD1. The V gene end was trimmed by 0 bases and the J gene end by 6 bases; junction bases not matched to a gene: 6. This CDR3 is built from 16 residues. Germline loops: CDR1 MNHEY, CDR2 SVGAGI. The DNA for the CDR3 is TGTGCCAGCAGTTACTCTTGGACAGGGGCGTCCAATGAGCAGTTCTTC. This gives the protein CASSYSWTGASNEQFF.

The chain combines TRBV5-1 with TRBJ2-1, with TRBD2 matching over 10 bases. Looked up from germline, CDR1 is SGHRS and CDR2 is YFSETQ. The CDR3 is 14 amino acids. The V and J ends lost 9 bases and 8 bases, in that order; junction bases with no gene match: 11. This CDR3 reads CATASGRVTDEQFF. The CDR3 DNA follows: TGCGCCACCGCAAGCGGGAGGGTTACAGATGAGCAGTTCTTC.

This clone was observed a single time. The V and J genes are TRBV4-1 and TRBJ2-4; D gene ambiguous. The CDR3 extends over 18 amino acids. Germline CDR1 reads MGHRA; CDR2 reads YSYEKL. The V gene lost 1 base and the J gene lost 0 bases, with 16 bases spanning the gap. The CDR3 protein is CASSQGPAFEVAKNIQYF. The CDR3 DNA follows: TGCGCCAGCAGCCAAGGGCCGGCTTTCGAGGTAGCCAAAAACATTCAGTACTTC.

This rearrangement joins TRBV19 to TRBJ1-5; D not resolved. Germline CDR1 is LNHDA and CDR2 is SQIVND (reference sequence). V lost 7 bases to trimming and J lost 3 bases, with 10 bases between them. The CDR3 consists of 13 residues. This chain's CDR3 is CASTRGDNQPQHF. The CDR3 coding sequence is TGTGCCAGTACTCGGGGAGACAATCAGCCCCAGCATTTT.

The chain couples TRBV9 to TRBJ2-3, with 10 bases that match TRBD2. Trimming at V came to 4 bases and at J to 5 bases, leaving 7 bases not matched to a gene. Germline CDR1 is SGDLS and CDR2 is YYNGEE. CDR3 length equals 15 residues. CDR3 protein: CASSPRTSGRDTQYF. CDR3 bases: TGTGCCAGCAGCCCCCGGACTAGCGGTAGAGATACGCAGTATTTT.

This chain links TRBV19 with TRBJ2-7; tentative D call: TRBD1 (6 bases). Germline loops: CDR1 LNHDA, CDR2 SQIVND (reference sequence). The CDR3 sequence is 15 residues long. V shed 6 bases and J shed 4 bases, with 19 bases lying between them. CDR3 in amino acids: CASRVSPQGTYEQYF. The CDR3 nucleotides are TGTGCCAGTAGGGTATCTCCCCAGGGGACATACGAGCAGTACTTC.

This chain uses TRBV9 with TRBJ2-3; the D gene is possibly TRBD1 (6 bases). Germline V gives CDR1 SGDLS, CDR2 YYNGEE. Trimming stripped 4 bases from V and 5 bases from J, with 11 bases between. The CDR3 contains 13 residues. The CDR3 is CASSLPGVDTQYF. Here the CDR3 DNA reads TGTGCCAGCAGCCTCCCAGGGGTAGATACGCAGTATTTT.

CDR3 in amino acids: CSARTDLTGELFF. The CDR3 DNA sequence: TGCAGCGCACGGACAGATCTAACCGGGGAGCTGTTTTTT. The J gene is TRBJ2-2, the V gene TRBV29-1; tentative D call: TRBD1 (6 bases). V was shortened by 7 bases and J by 5 bases, with 14 bases between the two germline ends. From germline, CDR1 is SQVTM and CDR2 ANQGSEA. The CDR3 contains 13 residues.

The CDR3 bases are TGTGCCAGTAGTATCGGGACAGGGGTCCCCCAAGAGACCCAGTACTTC. Amino acid sequence: CASSIGTGVPQETQYF. The V and J genes are TRBV19 and TRBJ2-5, with TRBD1 matching over 10 bases. Germline lookup yields CDR1 LNHDA and CDR2 SQIVND (reference sequence). The ends lost 3 bases at V and 1 base at J; junction bases unmatched: 5. The CDR3 is 16 residues long.

The gene calls are TRBV11-3 and TRBJ2-3; weak D call: TRBD1 (5 bases). The germline CDR1 and CDR2 sequences are SGHNT and YENEEA. The CDR3 extends over 14 amino acids. Trimming shortened V by 2 bases and J by 3 bases, and 9 bases separated the two germline ends. The CDR3 reads CASSLLGATDTQYF. CDR3 coding DNA: TGTGCCAGCAGCTTATTAGGGGCTACAGATACGCAGTATTTT. Drawing the rest from reference TRBV11-3 and TRBJ2-3, the complete variable domain is EAGVVQSPRYKIIEKKQPVAFWCNPISGHNTLYWYLQNLGQGPELLIRYENEEAVDDSQLPKDRFSAERLKGVDSTLKIQPAELGDSAVYLCASSLLGATDTQYFGPGTRLTVL.

The rearrangement joins TRBV27 to TRBJ2-4, with D possibly matching TRBD2 (6 bases). CDR3 size: 14 residues. Deletions cut 3 bases from V and 7 bases from J, with 13 bases between. Germline V gene data show CDR1 as MNHEY and CDR2 as SMNVEV (reference sequence). The CDR3: CASSLSRESNIQYF. The CDR3 nucleotides read TGTGCCAGCAGTTTGTCTCGGGAGTCGAACATTCAGTACTTC.

In its sample, this clone was seen once. The V and J genes are TRBV27 and TRBJ1-2; TRBD1 matches at 7 bases. Germline V gene data show CDR1 as MNHEY and CDR2 as SMNVEV (reference sequence). The CDR3 runs 13 residues. V was clipped by 2 bases and J by 4 bases; unmatched bases: 1. CDR3 nucleotide sequence: TGTGCCAGCAGTTTAGGGGACAGCTATGGCTACACCTTC. Translation: CASSLGDSYGYTF.

The J gene is TRBJ2-7, the V gene TRBV30, with a possible D match to TRBD1 (6 bases). CDR1 is GTSNPN and CDR2 is SVGIG in the germline V gene (reference sequence). This CDR3 has 15 residues. V was cut by 1 base and J by 2 bases, with 15 bases left in between. The CDR3 sequence: CAWSGQTGPTYEQYF. The CDR3 DNA follows: TGTGCCTGGAGTGGCCAAACAGGGCCCACCTACGAGCAGTACTTC.

The chain couples TRBV4-2 to TRBJ2-1, with 7 bases lining up with TRBD1. Per the germline V gene, CDR1 is LGHNA and CDR2 is YNFKEQ. Trimming at V came to 0 bases and at J to 4 bases, leaving 6 bases not matched to a gene. The CDR3 contains 16 residues. The chain's CDR3 is CASSQDQAGGYNEQFF. Written as DNA, the CDR3 is TGTGCCAGCAGCCAAGATCAGGCAGGGGGTTACAATGAGCAGTTCTTC.

The chain has TRBV10-3 and TRBJ2-7; D perhaps matches TRBD2 (5 bases). V dropped 4 bases and J dropped 6 bases, with 13 bases sitting between them. CDR3 length equals 13 residues. Germline V lookup: CDR1 ENHRY, CDR2 SYGVKD. The DNA of the CDR3 is TGTGCCATCAGTGTTGAGGGTTCGGGCGAGCAGTACTTC. Its translation: CAISVEGSGEQYF.

This rearrangement joins TRBV10-3 to TRBJ2-3; 7 bases match TRBD2. The CDR3 has 16 amino acids. CDR1 and CDR2 from the germline V gene are ENHRY and SYGVKD. With V trimmed by 7 bases and J by 2 bases, 12 bases remained unmatched. Written as DNA, the CDR3 is TGTGCCATCACCCCGGGGAGCGGGAAAGTCACAGATACGCAGTATTTT. Translation gives CAITPGSGKVTDTQYF.